What follows describes a single T cell receptor beta chain. The target antigen is unknown. This entry is derived from a study of cytomegalovirus exposure and HLA in healthy donors. Study-wide results and caveats: Later on, a genetic analysis was performed. It linked a missense variant in DCLRE1C with V- and J-gene trimming of TCR beta. Most TCR sequences were uncommon, yet certain public TCRs appeared in many donors.

The CDR3 has 16 amino acids. Trimming cost V 0 bases and J 8 bases, with 15 bases left between them. The germline V gene encodes CDR1 SGHRS and CDR2 YFSETQ. This PCR relied on a set of 60 Vbeta primers and 13 Jbeta primers. Clones were read by immunoSEQ multiplex PCR, and TCRdb kept only the in-frame ones, dropping some. There are about 40,000 clones in the sample; roughly 85% occur only once, and roughly an eighth lies in the top ten. This rearrangement joins TRBV5-1 to TRBJ1-6, with D unclear. Sample: PBMCs. The sequence was obtained from a woman aged 40 to 50 in good health and CMV-seropositive. The CDR3 sequence is CASSLGGWQPYSPLHF. The CDR3 DNA follows: TGCGCCAGCAGCTTGGGCGGTTGGCAGCCCTATTCACCCCTCCACTTT.